The sequence of this TCR beta chain was determined in a study of graft-versus-host responses after intestinal transplantation. In the study overall: Multivisceral, liver-intestinal, or isolated intestinal transplants were performed in recipients. Every one of the recipients received anti-thymocyte globulin induction and afterwards took tacrolimus and steroids for about 3 years. General observations from the study: GvH clones occurred in recipient marrow; some first appeared in ileum or blood.

The CDR3 sequence is 17 residues long. Germline CDR1 reads SGHTA; CDR2 reads FQGNSA. Unmatched junction bases numbered 19, after V lost 9 bases and J lost 5 bases. As regards this clone: Antigen: not known.

Profiled with immunoSEQ multiplex PCR; TCRdb holds only in-frame clones, not every one. The top ten hold around 0.49% of the sample, which has about 94,000 clones, roughly nine tenths seen once. Specimen: unstimulated CD8+ T cells sorted from spleen or lymph node cells, collected before intestinal transplant. This clonotype originated in a human donor who received an intestinal transplant. The rearrangement joins TRBV7-2 to TRBJ2-5, with 9 bases aligning to TRBD2. CDR3 sequence (DNA): TGTGCCAGTGAAGAATTCGGCGGGGGGGCTTGGTCGGAGACCCAGTACTTC. Translating it yields CASEEFGGGAWSETQYF.